The following is a T cell receptor beta chain sequence with its context. These data originate in a study of blood T cell repertoires in COVID-19. Study details: The United States, Italy and Spain were the sources of the acute and convalescent COVID-19 samples. In each case, the material was cDNA or gDNA derived from T cells, B-cell-depleted T cells, or PBMCs.

The germline CDR1 and CDR2 sequences are SEHNR and FQNEAQ (reference sequence). The CDR3 runs 16 residues. V was pared by 3 bases and J by 7 bases, with 10 bases of the junction left unmatched. Study processing details: Nucleated cell number was recorded as an estimate derived from reference gene primer amplification. Only in-frame clones appear in the TCRdb table, and some are missing; sequencing was by immunoSEQ multiplex PCR. V and J calls and clone size follow that table, whereas D and trimming were derived from the DNA. The sample yields 90,000 to 120,000 clones, around 88% seen once. The source material was peripheral blood. The sequence was collected from a man aged 50 to 60 with active or convalescent COVID-19. The V gene is TRBV7-9, the J gene TRBJ2-5, with 11 bases aligning to TRBD1. CDR3 amino acids: CASSLTGTGGPSTQYF. As DNA, the CDR3 is TGTGCCAGCAGCTTGACCGGGACAGGGGGACCCTCGACCCAGTACTTC.